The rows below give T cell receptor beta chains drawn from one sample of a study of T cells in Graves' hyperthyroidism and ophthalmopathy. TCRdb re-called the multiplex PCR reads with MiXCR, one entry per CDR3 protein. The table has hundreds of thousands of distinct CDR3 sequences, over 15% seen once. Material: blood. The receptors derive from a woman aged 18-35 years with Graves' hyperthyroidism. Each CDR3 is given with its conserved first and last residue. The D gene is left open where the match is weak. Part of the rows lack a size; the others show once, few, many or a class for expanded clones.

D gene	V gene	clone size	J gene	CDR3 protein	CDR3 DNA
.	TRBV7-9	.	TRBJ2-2	CVSSLGWENTGELFF	TGTGTCAGCAGCTTAGGATGGGAGAACACCGGGGAGCTGTTTTTT
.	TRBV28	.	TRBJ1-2	CAIPRDSRGGGYTF	TGTGCCATCCCCAGGGACTCCCGAGGGGGAGGCTACACCTTC
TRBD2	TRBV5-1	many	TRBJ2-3	CASSPGLAGLSTDTQYF	TGCGCCAGCAGCCCGGGACTAGCGGGCCTGAGCACAGATACGCAGTATTTT
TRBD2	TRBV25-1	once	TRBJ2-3	CASTSRGAGAPDTQDF	TGTGCCAGCACCTCGCGGGGGGCGGGAGCCCCAGATACGCAGGATTTT
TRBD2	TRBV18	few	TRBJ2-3	CASSPSGLAGDTQYF	TGTGCCAGCTCACCATCCGGACTAGCGGGGGATACGCAGTATTTT
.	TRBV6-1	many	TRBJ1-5	CASSEFTIGQPQHF	TGTGCCAGCAGTGAATTTACAATAGGGCAGCCCCAGCATTTT
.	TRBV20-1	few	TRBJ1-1	CSARGLAARNTEAFF	TGCAGTGCTAGAGGACTTGCGGCAAGGAACACTGAAGCTTTCTTT
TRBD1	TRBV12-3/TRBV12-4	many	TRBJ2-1	CASSLVVGQGYNEQFF	TGTGCCAGCAGTTTAGTAGTGGGACAGGGCTACAATGAGCAGTTCTTC
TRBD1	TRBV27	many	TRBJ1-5	CASRNTGGIQPQHF	TGTGCCAGCAGGAACACAGGGGGCATCCAGCCCCAGCATTTT
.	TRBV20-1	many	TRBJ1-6	CSASKTGRSPLHF	TGCAGTGCTAGTAAAACAGGTCGCTCACCCCTCCACTTT
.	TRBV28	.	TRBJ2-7	CASSLGRVGEQYF	TGTGCCAGCAGTCTGGGCAGGGTGGGCGAGCAGTACTTC
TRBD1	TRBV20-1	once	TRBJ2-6	CSATGQGAQWANVLTF	TGCAGTGCGACCGGACAGGGGGCGCAATGGGCCAACGTCCTGACTTTC
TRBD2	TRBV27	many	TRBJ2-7	CASSLGGGPSYEQYF	TGTGCCAGCAGTTTAGGGGGGGGACCATCCTACGAGCAGTACTTC
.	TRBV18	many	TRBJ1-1	CASSPRDFGNTEAFF	TGTGCCAGCTCACCCCGGGACTTTGGAAACACTGAAGCTTTCTTT
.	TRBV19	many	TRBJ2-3	CASSGRAGVTADTQYF	TGTGCCAGTAGTGGCCGGGCAGGAGTTACGGCAGATACGCAGTATTTT
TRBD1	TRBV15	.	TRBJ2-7	CATSRGQRSSSGQALYEQYF	TGTGCCACCAGCAGAGGACAGCGGTCTAGCTCCGGACAGGCACTATACGAGCAGTACTTC
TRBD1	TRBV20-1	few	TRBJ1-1	CSAFGQGNTEAFF	TGCAGTGCTTTCGGACAGGGGAACACTGAAGCTTTCTTT
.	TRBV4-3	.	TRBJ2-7	CASSRRIGDPTYEQYF	TGCGCCAGCAGCCGAAGAATAGGTGATCCAACCTACGAGCAGTACTTC
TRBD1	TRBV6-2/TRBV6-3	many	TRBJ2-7	CASRPGQSYEQYF	TGTGCCAGCAGGCCGGGACAGTCCTACGAGCAGTACTTC
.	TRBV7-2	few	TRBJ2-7	CASSLVGVGGSSSYEQYF	TGTGCCAGCAGCTTAGTGGGCGTCGGCGGGTCGAGCTCCTACGAGCAGTACTTC
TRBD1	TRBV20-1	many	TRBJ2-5	CSATGQLQETQYF	TGCAGTGCCACGGGACAGCTCCAAGAGACCCAGTACTTC
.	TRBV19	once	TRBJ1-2	CASSMGSHPNYGYTF	TGTGCCAGTAGTATGGGGAGCCACCCAAACTATGGCTACACCTTC
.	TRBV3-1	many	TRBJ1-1	CASSQDVGPINTEAFF	TGTGCCAGCAGCCAAGACGTGGGACCGATCAACACTGAAGCTTTCTTT
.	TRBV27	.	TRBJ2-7	CASSPLGRDGPYNEQYF	TGTGCCAGCAGTCCCCTGGGTCGGGACGGACCCTACAATGAGCAGTACTTC